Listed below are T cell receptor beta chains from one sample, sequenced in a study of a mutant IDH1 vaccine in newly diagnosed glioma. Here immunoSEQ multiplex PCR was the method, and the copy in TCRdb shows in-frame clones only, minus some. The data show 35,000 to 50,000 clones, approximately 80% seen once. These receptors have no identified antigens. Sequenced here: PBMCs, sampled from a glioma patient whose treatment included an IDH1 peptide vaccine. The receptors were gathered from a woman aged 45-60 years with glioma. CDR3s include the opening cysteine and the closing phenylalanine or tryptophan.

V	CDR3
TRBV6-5	CASRSPGTPGDTQYF
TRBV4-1	CASSPVMTGEAEAFF
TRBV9	CASSEGTGRGSPLHF
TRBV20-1	CSAPRGDIQYF
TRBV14	CASSQVLSHEQFF
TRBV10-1	CASSEMDRTRGGSPLHF
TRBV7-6	CASSLASGGVANEQFF
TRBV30	CARQSLAGEQYF
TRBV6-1	CATMGGASRTQYF
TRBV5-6	CASSLGQGGGKGYGYTF
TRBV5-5	CASSLTGFASPLHF
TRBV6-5	CASSYGTTNEKLFF
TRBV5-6	CASSPDWSERWNEQYF
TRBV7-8	CASSRDGVSDQPQHF
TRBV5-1	CASRAGTGENKEAFF
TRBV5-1	CASSREGGRPEAFF
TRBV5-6	CASQLGGPTTQYF
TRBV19	CASSIPLGQRNMGYTF
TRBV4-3	CASSQDELSGYTF
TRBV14	CASSQDIIGGRANTEAFF
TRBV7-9	CASSSSLSRQGEETQYF
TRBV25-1	CASSEFQAGVPNTGELFF
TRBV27	CASSPRTGRYEQYF
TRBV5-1	CASSLSSGGAYEQFF
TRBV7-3	CASSVYGGQPLHF
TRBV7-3	CASSPGGVEGYTF
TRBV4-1	CASSLSGGRGTEQFF
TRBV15	CATSNWGRGPEQPQHF